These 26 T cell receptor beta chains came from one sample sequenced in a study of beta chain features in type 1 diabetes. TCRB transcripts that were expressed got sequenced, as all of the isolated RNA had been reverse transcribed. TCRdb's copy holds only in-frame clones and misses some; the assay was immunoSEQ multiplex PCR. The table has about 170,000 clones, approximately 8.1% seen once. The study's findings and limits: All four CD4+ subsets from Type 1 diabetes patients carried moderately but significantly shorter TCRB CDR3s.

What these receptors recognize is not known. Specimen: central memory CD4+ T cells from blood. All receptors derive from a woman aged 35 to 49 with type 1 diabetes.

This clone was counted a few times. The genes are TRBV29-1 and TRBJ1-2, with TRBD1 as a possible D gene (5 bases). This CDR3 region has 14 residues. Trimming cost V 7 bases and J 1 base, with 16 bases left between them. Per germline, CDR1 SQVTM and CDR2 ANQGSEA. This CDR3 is CSAGRGEVNYGYTF. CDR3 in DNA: TGCAGCGCCGGGAGAGGGGAGGTTAACTATGGCTACACCTTC.

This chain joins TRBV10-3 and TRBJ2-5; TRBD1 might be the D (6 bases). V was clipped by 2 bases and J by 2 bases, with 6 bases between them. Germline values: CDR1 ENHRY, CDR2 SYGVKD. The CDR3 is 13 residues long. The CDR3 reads CAISEGQQETQYF. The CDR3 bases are TGTGCCATCAGTGAGGGACAGCAAGAGACCCAGTACTTC.

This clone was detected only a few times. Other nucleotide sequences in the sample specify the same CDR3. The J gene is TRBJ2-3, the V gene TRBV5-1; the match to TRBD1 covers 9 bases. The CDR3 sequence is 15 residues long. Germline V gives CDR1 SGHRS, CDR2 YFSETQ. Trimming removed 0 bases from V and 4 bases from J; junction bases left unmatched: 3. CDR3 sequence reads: CASSLDGQGSDTQYF. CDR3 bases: TGCGCCAGCAGCTTGGATGGACAGGGGTCAGATACGCAGTATTTT.

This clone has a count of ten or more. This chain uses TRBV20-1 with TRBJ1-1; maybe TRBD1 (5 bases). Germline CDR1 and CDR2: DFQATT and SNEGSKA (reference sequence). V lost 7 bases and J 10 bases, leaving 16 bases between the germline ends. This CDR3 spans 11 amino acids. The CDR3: CSGGPAGSAFF. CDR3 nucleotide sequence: TGCAGTGGAGGCCCCGCAGGGTCAGCTTTCTTT.

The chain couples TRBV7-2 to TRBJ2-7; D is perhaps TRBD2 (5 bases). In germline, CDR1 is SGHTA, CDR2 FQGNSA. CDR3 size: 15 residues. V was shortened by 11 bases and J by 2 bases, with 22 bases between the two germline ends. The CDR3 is CADGGELGSAYEQYF. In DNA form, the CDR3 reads TGTGCCGACGGTGGGGAGCTGGGTTCCGCCTACGAGCAGTACTTC.

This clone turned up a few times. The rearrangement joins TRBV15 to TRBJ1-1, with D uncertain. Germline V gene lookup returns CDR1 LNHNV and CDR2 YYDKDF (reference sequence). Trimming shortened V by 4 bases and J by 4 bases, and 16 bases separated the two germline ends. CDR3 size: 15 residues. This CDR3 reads CATSKPGQAGTEAFF. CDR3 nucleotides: TGTGCCACCAGCAAGCCCGGGCAGGCGGGCACTGAAGCTTTCTTT. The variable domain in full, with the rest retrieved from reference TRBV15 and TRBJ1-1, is DAMVIQNPRYQVTQFGKPVTLSCSQTLNHNVMYWYQQKSSQAPKLLFHYYDKDFNNEADTPDNFQSRRPNTSFCFLDIRSPGLGDTAMYLCATSKPGQAGTEAFFGQGTRLTVV.

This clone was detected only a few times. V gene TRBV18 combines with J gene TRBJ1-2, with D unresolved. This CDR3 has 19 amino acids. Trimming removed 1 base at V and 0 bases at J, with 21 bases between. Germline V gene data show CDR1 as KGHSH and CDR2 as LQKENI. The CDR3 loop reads CASSPRRLDSRQANYGYTF. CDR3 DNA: TGTGCCAGCTCACCACGGAGGCTCGATAGTCGGCAAGCTAACTATGGCTACACCTTC.

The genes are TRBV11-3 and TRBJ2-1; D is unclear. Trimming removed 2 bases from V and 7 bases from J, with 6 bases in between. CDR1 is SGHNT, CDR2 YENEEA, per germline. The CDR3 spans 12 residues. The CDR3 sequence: CASSLSSNEQFF. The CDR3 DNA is TGTGCCAGCAGCTTAAGCTCGAATGAGCAGTTCTTC.

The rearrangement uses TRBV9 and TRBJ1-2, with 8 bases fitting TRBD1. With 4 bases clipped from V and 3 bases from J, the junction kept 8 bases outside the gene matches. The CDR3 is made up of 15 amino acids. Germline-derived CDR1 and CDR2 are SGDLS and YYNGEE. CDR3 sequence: CASSLGQGKDYGYTF. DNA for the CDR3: TGTGCCAGCAGCCTTGGACAGGGTAAAGACTATGGCTACACCTTC.

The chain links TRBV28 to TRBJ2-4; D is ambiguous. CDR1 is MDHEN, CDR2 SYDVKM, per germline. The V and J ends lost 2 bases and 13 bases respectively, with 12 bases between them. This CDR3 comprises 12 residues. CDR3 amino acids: CASSLNTPRQYF. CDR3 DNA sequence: TGTGCCAGCAGTTTAAATACACCCAGACAGTACTTC.

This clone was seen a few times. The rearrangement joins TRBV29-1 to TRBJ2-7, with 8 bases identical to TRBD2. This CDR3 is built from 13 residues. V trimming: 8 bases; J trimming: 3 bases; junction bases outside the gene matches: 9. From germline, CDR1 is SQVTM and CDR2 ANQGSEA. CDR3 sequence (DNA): TGCAGCCCCGGGGGGGAGCGTTACTACGAGCAGTACTTC. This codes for CSPGGERYYEQYF.

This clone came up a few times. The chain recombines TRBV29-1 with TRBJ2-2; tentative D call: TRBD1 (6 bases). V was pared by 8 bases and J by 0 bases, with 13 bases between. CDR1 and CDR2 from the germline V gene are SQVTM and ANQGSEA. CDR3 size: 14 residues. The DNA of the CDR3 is TGCAGCACAAGACAGGACACGAACACCGGGGAGCTGTTTTTT. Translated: CSTRQDTNTGELFF.

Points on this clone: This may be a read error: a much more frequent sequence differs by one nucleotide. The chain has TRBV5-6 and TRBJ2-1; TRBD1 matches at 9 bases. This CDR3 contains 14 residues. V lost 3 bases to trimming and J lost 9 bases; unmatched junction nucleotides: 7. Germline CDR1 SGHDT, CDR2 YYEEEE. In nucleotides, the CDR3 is TGTGCCAGCAGCTGGGGACAGGGAAAAGGTGAGCAGTTCTTC. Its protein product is CASSWGQGKGEQFF.

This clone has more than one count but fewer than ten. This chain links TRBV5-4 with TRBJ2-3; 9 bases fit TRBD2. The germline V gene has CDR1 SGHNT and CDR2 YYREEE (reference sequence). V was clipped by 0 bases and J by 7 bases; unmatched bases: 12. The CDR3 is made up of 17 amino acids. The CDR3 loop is CASSLESSGTPSYTQYF. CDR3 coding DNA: TGTGCCAGCAGCTTGGAGTCTAGCGGGACGCCATCTTATACGCAGTATTTT.

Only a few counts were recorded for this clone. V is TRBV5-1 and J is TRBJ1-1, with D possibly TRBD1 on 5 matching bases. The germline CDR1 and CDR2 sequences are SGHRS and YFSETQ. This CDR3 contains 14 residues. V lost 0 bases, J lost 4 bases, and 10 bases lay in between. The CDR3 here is CASSLGAGFTEAFF. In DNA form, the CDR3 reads TGCGCCAGCAGCTTGGGAGCAGGGTTCACTGAAGCTTTCTTT.

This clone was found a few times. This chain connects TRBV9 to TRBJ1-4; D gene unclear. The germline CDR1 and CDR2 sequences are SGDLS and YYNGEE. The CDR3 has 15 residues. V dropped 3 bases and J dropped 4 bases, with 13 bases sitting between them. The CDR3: CASSEEDGLNEKLFF. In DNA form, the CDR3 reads TGTGCCAGCAGCGAGGAGGACGGACTTAATGAAAAACTGTTTTTT. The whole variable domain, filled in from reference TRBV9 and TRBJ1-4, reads DSGVTQTPKHLITATGQRVTLRCSPRSGDLSVYWYQQSLDQGLQFLIQYYNGEERAKGNILERFSAQQFPDLHSELNLSSLELGDSALYFCASSEEDGLNEKLFFGSGTQLSVL.

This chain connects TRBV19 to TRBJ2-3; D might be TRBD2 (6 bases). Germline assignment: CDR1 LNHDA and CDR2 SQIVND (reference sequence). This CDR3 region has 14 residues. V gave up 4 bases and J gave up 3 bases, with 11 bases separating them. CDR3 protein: CASSRRLDTDTQYF. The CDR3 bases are TGTGCCAGTAGTAGGAGACTAGATACAGATACGCAGTATTTT.

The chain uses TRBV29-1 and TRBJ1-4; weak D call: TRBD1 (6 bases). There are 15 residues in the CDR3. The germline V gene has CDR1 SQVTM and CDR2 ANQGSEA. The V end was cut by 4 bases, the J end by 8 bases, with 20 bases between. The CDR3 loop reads CSVGVTSGGGEKLFF. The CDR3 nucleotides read TGCAGCGTTGGCGTGACATCGGGGGGCGGGGAAAAACTGTTTTTT. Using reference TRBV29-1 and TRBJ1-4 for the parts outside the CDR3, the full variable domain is SAVISQKPSRDICQRGTSLTIQCQVDSQVTMMFWYRQQPGQSLTLIATANQGSEATYESGFVIDKFPISRPNLTFSTLTVSNMSPEDSSIYLCSVGVTSGGGEKLFFGSGTQLSVL.

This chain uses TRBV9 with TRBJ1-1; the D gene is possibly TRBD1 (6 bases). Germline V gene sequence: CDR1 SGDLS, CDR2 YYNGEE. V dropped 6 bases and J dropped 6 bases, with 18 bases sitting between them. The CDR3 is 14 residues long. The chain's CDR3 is CASKGDHESAEAFF. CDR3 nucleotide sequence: TGTGCCAGCAAGGGGGATCACGAAAGTGCTGAAGCTTTCTTT.

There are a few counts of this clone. CDR3 in DNA: TGTGCCAGCAGCTTTGTAAGCGATTCCTACGAGCAGTACTTC. Translated: CASSFVSDSYEQYF. The gene calls are TRBV7-6 and TRBJ2-7, with D uncertain. The CDR3 covers 14 residues. The V end lost 3 bases, the J end lost 1 base, and 10 bases lay between the germline ends. Germline V gene data show CDR1 as SGHVS and CDR2 as FNYEAQ. The variable domain in full, completed from reference TRBV7-6 and TRBJ2-7, reads GAGVSQSPRYKVTKRGQDVALRCDPISGHVSLYWYRQALGQGPEFLTYFNYEAQQDKSGLPNDRFSAERPEGSISTLTIQRTEQRDSAMYRCASSFVSDSYEQYFGPGTRLTVT.

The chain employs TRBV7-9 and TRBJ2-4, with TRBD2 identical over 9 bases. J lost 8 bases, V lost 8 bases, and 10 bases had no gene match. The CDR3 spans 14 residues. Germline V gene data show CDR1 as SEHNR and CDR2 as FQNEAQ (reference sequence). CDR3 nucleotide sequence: TGTGCCAGCCGCTCGGGCGGGAGGGGTGACATTCAGTACTTC. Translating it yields CASRSGGRGDIQYF.

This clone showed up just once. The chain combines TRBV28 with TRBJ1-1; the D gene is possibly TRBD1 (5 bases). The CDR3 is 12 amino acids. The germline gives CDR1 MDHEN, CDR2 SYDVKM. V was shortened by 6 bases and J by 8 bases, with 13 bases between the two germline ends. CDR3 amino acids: CASSSGPREAFF. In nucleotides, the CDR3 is TGTGCCAGCAGCTCAGGGCCACGGGAAGCTTTCTTT.

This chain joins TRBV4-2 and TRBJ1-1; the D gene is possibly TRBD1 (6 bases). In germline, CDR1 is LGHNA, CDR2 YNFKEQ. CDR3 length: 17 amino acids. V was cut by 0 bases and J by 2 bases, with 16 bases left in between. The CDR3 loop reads CASSQDLVGGINTEAFF. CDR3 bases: TGTGCCAGCAGCCAAGATTTAGTAGGGGGAATTAACACTGAAGCTTTCTTT.

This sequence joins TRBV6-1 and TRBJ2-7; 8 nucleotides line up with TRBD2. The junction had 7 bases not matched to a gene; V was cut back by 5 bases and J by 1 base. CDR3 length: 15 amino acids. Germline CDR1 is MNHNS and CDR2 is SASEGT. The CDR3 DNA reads TGTGCCAGCAGTCGGGGGGGCCTAGGATCCTACGAGCAGTACTTC. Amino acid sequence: CASSRGGLGSYEQYF.

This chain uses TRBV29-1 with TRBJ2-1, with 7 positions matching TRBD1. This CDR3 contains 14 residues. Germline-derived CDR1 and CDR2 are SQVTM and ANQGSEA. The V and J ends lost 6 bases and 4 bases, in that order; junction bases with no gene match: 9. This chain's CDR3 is CSVLYGTVYNEQFF. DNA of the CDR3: TGCAGCGTCCTATACGGGACAGTATACAATGAGCAGTTCTTC.

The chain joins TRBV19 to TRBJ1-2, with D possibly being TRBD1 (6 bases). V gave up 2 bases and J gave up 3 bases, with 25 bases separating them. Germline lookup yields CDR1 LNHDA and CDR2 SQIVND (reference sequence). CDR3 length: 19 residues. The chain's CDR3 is CASSISSPVGQLIDYGYTF. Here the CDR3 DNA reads TGTGCCAGTAGTATAAGCTCCCCCGTCGGACAGCTTATCGACTATGGCTACACCTTC.